This T cell receptor (beta chain) was captured by sequencing in a study of shared clonotypes between healthy human individuals. Overall study: A donor's plate count was three for CD4 naive and three for CD4 memory; CD8 naive had two and CD8 memory one.

Here immunoSEQ multiplex PCR was the method, and the copy in TCRdb shows in-frame clones only, minus some. The sample has 2 million to 3 million clones, approximately 93% seen once. Healthy HIV-negative adults with no recent acute infections or vaccinations were recruited as donors. Remarks on this clone: Its antigen is still unknown.

Study-wide findings and caveats: Unshared clonotypes carried lower generation probabilities than those common to all four donors.

Germline V lookup: CDR1 MRHNA, CDR2 SNTAGT. The CDR3 runs 15 residues. The ends were cut back, 0 bases at V and 2 bases at J, with 9 bases in the middle. Sample: naive CD4+ T cells from PBMCs. Subset defined: CD45RA+ positively selected. J is TRBJ2-3 and V is TRBV6-4; no firm D call. The TCR comes from a man aged 18 to 30 in good health. Some clones in this sample may be carry-over from other donors' samples. CDR3 coding DNA: TGTGCCAGCAGTGACTCGGGCAGGACCACAGATACGCAGTATTTT. Translated, it gives CASSDSGRTTDTQYF.